This T cell receptor beta chain was profiled in a study of CD8 T cells in ankylosing spondylitis. Whole-study results and caveats: In synovial fluid and blood from reactive arthritis, some motif variants were previously reported. What appeared characteristic of ankylosing spondylitis blood was a TCR beta motif of several highly homologous variants.

TCRdb passed the 5' RACE reads through MiXCR, listing each CDR3 protein once. The sample carries under 400,000 distinct CDR3 sequences, around 10% recorded once. This CDR3 contains 13 residues. V shed 0 bases and J shed 5 bases, with 9 bases lying between them. Germline CDR1 reads SGHKS; CDR2 reads YYEKEE (reference sequence). With regard to this clonotype: Its antigen is still unknown.

J is TRBJ2-7 and V is TRBV5-5; D remains unclear. Sequencing was done on a sample of blood, either unsorted or a sorted T cell fraction (not recorded which). The source is a female donor with ankylosing spondylitis or in good health (not recorded which). The CDR3, as DNA: TGTGCCAGCAGCTTGGAGTGGGTTGACGAGCAGTACTTC. It yields the protein CASSLEWVDEQYF.